The 30 T cell receptor beta chains below were found in one sample sequenced in a study of blood T cell repertoires in COVID-19. Clones were read by immunoSEQ multiplex PCR, and TCRdb kept only the in-frame ones, dropping some. Among under 200,000 clones listed, roughly nine tenths were seen once. The material sequenced was peripheral blood. These receptors all stem from a woman aged 70-85 years with acute or convalescent COVID-19.

Here the CDR3 reads CASSFSSGSPYEQYF. The DNA of the CDR3 is TGTGCCAGTAGCTTCTCTAGCGGGAGTCCCTACGAGCAGTACTTC. The J gene is TRBJ2-7, the V gene TRBV19; 10 bases line up with TRBD2. The germline CDR1 and CDR2 sequences are LNHDA and SQIVND (reference sequence). The CDR3 has 15 amino acids. V dropped 6 bases and J dropped 2; count of bases not matched to a gene: 7.

V gene TRBV28 combines with J gene TRBJ2-4; D might be TRBD2 (5 bases). Germline CDR1 reads MDHEN; CDR2 reads SYDVKM. Between the trimmed V and J ends, which lost 4 bases and 8 bases, there was a span of 15 bases. The CDR3 is 14 amino acids. The CDR3: CASSSPRGWDIQYF. In DNA, the CDR3 is TGTGCCAGCAGTTCCCCCCGGGGATGGGACATTCAGTACTTC.

The rearrangement uses TRBV5-1 and TRBJ2-2; D unresolved. In germline, CDR1 is SGHRS, CDR2 YFSETQ. This CDR3 contains 14 residues. Trimming stripped 2 bases from V and 4 bases from J, with 9 bases between. CDR3 DNA: TGCGCCAGCAGCTTTGAGACAAGCACCGGGGAGCTGTTTTTT. This sequence encodes CASSFETSTGELFF.

This clone was detected once. The chain uses TRBV14 and TRBJ2-7; 8 nucleotides align to TRBD1. The J segment lost 10 bases and the V segment lost 0 bases, leaving 8 bases of the junction unmatched. The CDR3 is 14 amino acids. CDR1 is SGHDN, CDR2 FVKESK, per germline. CDR3 nucleotide sequence: TGTGCCAGCAGCCAAGAAGGGACAGGAAGCCGACAGTACTTC. Encoded protein: CASSQEGTGSRQYF.

The chain employs TRBV3-1 (or the pseudogene TRBV3-2) and TRBJ2-3; possibly TRBD2 for D (6 bases). The CDR3 runs 14 residues. Trimming pared 4 bases from V and 1 base from J, leaving 9 bases between. Germline V gene lookup returns CDR1 LGHDT and CDR2 YNNKEL (reference sequence). CDR3 DNA sequence: TGTGCCAGCAGCCGGGGACTTGGCACAGATACGCAGTATTTT. Residues: CASSRGLGTDTQYF.

The rearrangement links TRBV5-4 to TRBJ1-4; D not resolved. V was pared by 0 bases and J by 2 bases, with 11 bases between. This CDR3 region has 16 residues. Germline values: CDR1 SGHNT, CDR2 YYREEE (reference sequence). The CDR3 sequence: CASSLGGGRTNEKLFF. The CDR3 nucleotides are TGTGCCAGCAGCTTGGGGGGAGGCAGGACTAATGAAAAACTGTTTTTT.

Concerning this clone: Other DNA sequences in this sample translate to the same CDR3. The genes are TRBV7-2 and TRBJ1-5; D uncertain. Germline CDR1 and CDR2: SGHTA and FQGNSA. This CDR3 spans 15 amino acids. The V gene lost 2 bases and the J gene lost 2 bases, with 10 bases spanning the gap. The CDR3 region has the DNA TGTGCCAGCAGCTTACGGGGTTCGGGCAATCAGCCCCAGCATTTT. Amino acids: CASSLRGSGNQPQHF.

In this sample, this clone turned up once. This sequence joins TRBV2 and TRBJ1-2; D possibly corresponds to TRBD1 (6 bases). V lost 4 bases to trimming and J lost 2 bases, with 11 bases between them. CDR3 length: 14 amino acids. CDR1 is SNHLY and CDR2 is FYNNEI in the germline V gene. DNA for the CDR3: TGTGCCAGCAGTGGGGGGACATCGAACTATGGCTACACCTTC. Protein sequence: CASSGGTSNYGYTF.

The chain is built from TRBV7-2 and TRBJ2-7; D possibly corresponds to TRBD1 (6 bases). Between the trimmed V and J ends, which lost 4 bases and 3 bases, there was a span of 19 bases. There are 16 residues in the CDR3. The germline gives CDR1 SGHTA, CDR2 FQGNSA. Written as DNA, the CDR3 is TGTGCCAGCAGCTCGCGAAGTTCCTACAGGGACTACGAGCAGTACTTC. This codes for CASSSRSSYRDYEQYF.

The V call is TRBV5-6, the J call TRBJ1-4; D call uncertain. The CDR3 consists of 13 residues. The ends were cut back, 1 base at V and 14 bases at J, with 15 bases in the middle. CDR1 SGHDT and CDR2 YYEEEE come from the germline V gene. CDR3 nucleotides: TGTGCCAGCAGCTTGTTTTCGGGTCCGGCTCTGTTTTTT. It is translated as CASSLFSGPALFF.

DNA of the CDR3: TGCGCCAGCAGCACGAGACAGGGGAATGATTCACCCCTCCACTTT. It encodes CASSTRQGNDSPLHF. The gene calls are TRBV5-1 and TRBJ1-6; TRBD1 aligns across 8 bases. The CDR3 runs to 15 residues. Germline V gene lookup returns CDR1 SGHRS and CDR2 YFSETQ. The trim removed 4 bases at V and 8 bases at J, leaving 8 bases unmatched.

The chain recombines TRBV2 with TRBJ2-7; no clear D. Germline CDR1 and CDR2: SNHLY and FYNNEI. Trimming left V 2 bases short and J 3 bases short, with 5 bases between. CDR3 length: 12 amino acids. The chain's CDR3 is CASSEHGYEQYF. CDR3 sequence (DNA): TGTGCCAGCAGTGAACACGGCTACGAGCAGTACTTC.

The V and J genes are TRBV5-1 and TRBJ2-5, with 11 bases aligning to TRBD1. Losses at the gene ends were 2 bases for V and 5 bases for J; bases not matched to a gene: 8. CDR1 is SGHRS, CDR2 YFSETQ, per germline. The CDR3 runs 16 residues. The CDR3 sequence is CASSFSGTGGWETQYF. For the CDR3, the DNA is TGCGCCAGCAGCTTCTCCGGGACAGGGGGATGGGAGACCCAGTACTTC.

This chain links TRBV7-2 with TRBJ1-1; D possibly corresponds to TRBD1 (5 bases). Germline CDR1 and CDR2: SGHTA and FQGNSA. The CDR3 totals 14 residues. V shed 0 bases and J shed 4 bases, with 9 bases lying between them. The CDR3 region has the DNA TGTGCCAGCAGCTTAGCGTCGACAGTCACTGAAGCTTTCTTT. This encodes CASSLASTVTEAFF. The full variable domain, completed using reference TRBV7-2 and TRBJ1-1, is GAGVSQSPSNKVTEKGKDVELRCDPISGHTALYWYRQSLGQGLEFLIYFQGNSAPDKSGLPSDRFSAERTGGSVSTLTIQRTQQEDSAVYLCASSLASTVTEAFFGQGTRLTVV.

The V call is TRBV19, the J call TRBJ2-3, with D unclear. V was pared by 5 bases and J by 0 bases, with 9 bases between. This CDR3 has 14 amino acids. CDR1 and CDR2 from the germline V gene are LNHDA and SQIVND (reference sequence). The CDR3 DNA reads TGTGCCAGTAGTTTTGGCGGTAGCACAGATACGCAGTATTTT. It encodes CASSFGGSTDTQYF. Full variable domain (rest looked up from reference TRBV19 and TRBJ2-3): DGGITQSPKYLFRKEGQNVTLSCEQNLNHDAMYWYRQDPGQGLRLIYYSQIVNDFQKGDIAEGYSVSREKKESFPLTVTSAQKNPTAFYLCASSFGGSTDTQYFGPGTRLTVL.

The rearrangement links TRBV19 to TRBJ1-5; maybe TRBD1 (5 bases). V was trimmed by 11 bases and J by 0 bases, leaving 17 bases between them. Germline V CDR1 and CDR2: LNHDA, SQIVND (reference sequence). This CDR3 region has 15 residues. Here the CDR3 reads CAGGGGVYSNQPQHF. CDR3 DNA sequence: TGTGCCGGGGGTGGAGGGGTTTATAGCAATCAGCCCCAGCATTTT.

The chain combines TRBV12-3 or TRBV12-4 with TRBJ1-2; D ambiguous. The CDR3 is 12 residues long. Between the trimmed V and J ends, which lost 6 bases and 8 bases, there was a span of 13 bases. The CDR3 DNA follows: TGTGCCAGCAGCCGAGACAATCAGGGCTACACCTTC. The encoded protein is CASSRDNQGYTF.

V gene TRBV7-2 combines with J gene TRBJ1-3; maybe TRBD1 (6 bases). The CDR3 is made up of 16 amino acids. Germline CDR1 reads SGHTA; CDR2 reads FQGNSA. With 5 bases removed from V and 2 bases from J, the gap between germline ends came to 16 bases. The CDR3 spells CASSPRTVGAGNTIYF. Here the CDR3 DNA reads TGTGCCAGCAGCCCACGGACAGTTGGGGCTGGAAACACCATATATTTT.

This rearrangement joins TRBV2 to TRBJ1-5, with 8 bases identical to TRBD1. This CDR3 has 15 amino acids. The junction had 8 bases not matched to a gene; V was cut back by 7 bases and J by 3 bases. The V gene's germline CDR1 is SNHLY and CDR2 FYNNEI. The CDR3 sequence: CASTGQAYPNQPQHF. CDR3 nucleotide sequence: TGTGCCAGCACGGGACAGGCTTACCCCAATCAGCCCCAGCATTTT.

This chain connects TRBV5-4 to TRBJ1-4; D possibly corresponds to TRBD1 (5 bases). Trimming pared 2 bases from V and 6 bases from J, leaving 14 bases between. This CDR3 spans 15 amino acids. Germline V gene sequence: CDR1 SGHNT, CDR2 YYREEE (reference sequence). The CDR3 nucleotides are TGTGCCAGCAGCTTCCAAAAACAAGGGGATGAAAAACTGTTTTTT. The encoded protein is CASSFQKQGDEKLFF.

The table lists this clone with a few counts. This chain uses TRBV6-5 with TRBJ1-3, with D perhaps TRBD1 (6 bases). Trimming took 5 bases from V and 3 from J, leaving 11 bases between them. Germline V gene data show CDR1 as MNHEY and CDR2 as SVGAGI. This CDR3 contains 14 residues. DNA for the CDR3: TGTGCCAGCAGTCTACAGGGAGTTGGAAACACCATATATTTT. This translates into CASSLQGVGNTIYF.

The CDR3 here is CASSFQDRPDYGYTF. The CDR3 DNA reads TGTGCCAGCAGCTTTCAGGACAGGCCCGATTATGGCTACACCTTC. This chain connects TRBV7-2 to TRBJ1-2; 7 bases align to TRBD1. The ends lost 3 bases at V and 5 bases at J; junction bases unmatched: 9. In germline, CDR1 is SGHTA, CDR2 FQGNSA. This CDR3 is built from 15 residues. The full variable domain, completed using reference TRBV7-2 and TRBJ1-2, is GAGVSQSPSNKVTEKGKDVELRCDPISGHTALYWYRQSLGQGLEFLIYFQGNSAPDKSGLPSDRFSAERTGGSVSTLTIQRTQQEDSAVYLCASSFQDRPDYGYTFGSGTRLTVV.

The CDR3, as DNA: TGCGCCAGCAGTTCGGGACAGAATGTTGGTAACACCATATATTTT. It encodes CASSSGQNVGNTIYF. The genes are TRBV5-1 and TRBJ1-3; TRBD1 matches at 7 bases. The germline CDR1 and CDR2 sequences are SGHRS and YFSETQ. Trimming took 5 bases from V and 7 from J; bases not matched to a gene: 12. The CDR3 has 15 residues.

In its sample, this clone was seen once. V usage is TRBV7-6 and J usage is TRBJ2-2; TRBD2 agrees at 7 bases. V lost 1 base to trimming and J lost 7 bases; unmatched junction nucleotides: 6. Germline assignment: CDR1 SGHVS and CDR2 FNYEAQ. The CDR3 contains 15 residues. CDR3 sequence reads: CASSLVRGVDGELFF. The CDR3 nucleotides read TGTGCCAGCAGCTTAGTCCGGGGGGTAGACGGGGAGCTGTTTTTT.

J is TRBJ2-3 and V is TRBV19; 13 positions agree with TRBD2. Germline lookup yields CDR1 LNHDA and CDR2 SQIVND (reference sequence). V lost 5 bases, J lost 0 bases, and 8 bases stayed unmatched. This CDR3 has 18 amino acids. The CDR3 loop reads CASSRRTSGGPSTDTQYF. The CDR3, as DNA: TGTGCCAGTAGTCGTCGGACTAGCGGGGGCCCTAGCACAGATACGCAGTATTTT.

This chain uses TRBV7-8 with TRBJ2-7, with 7 bases aligning to TRBD1. CDR3 length: 14 residues. V lost 3 bases and J lost 2; bases outside the gene matches: 4. Looked up from germline, CDR1 is SGHVS and CDR2 is FQNEAQ. In DNA, the CDR3 is TGTGCCAGCAGCTTTGCAGGGGGTACCTACGAGCAGTACTTC. It specifies CASSFAGGTYEQYF.

This clone was seen a handful of times. This sequence joins TRBV7-3 and TRBJ1-1; TRBD1 matches at 10 bases. The V and J ends lost 6 bases and 6 bases, in that order; junction bases with no gene match: 10. CDR1 and CDR2 from the germline V gene are SGHTA and FQGTGA. There are 15 residues in the CDR3. CDR3 residues: CASSLTGGKISEAFF. The CDR3 DNA reads TGTGCCAGCAGTTTGACAGGGGGCAAGATCTCTGAAGCTTTCTTT.

The gene calls are TRBV10-3 and TRBJ2-5, with TRBD2 as a possible D gene (5 bases). The CDR3 extends over 13 amino acids. The germline CDR1 and CDR2 sequences are ENHRY and SYGVKD. V lost 4 bases and J 6 bases, leaving 12 bases between the germline ends. The CDR3 is CAISVQADKTQYF. CDR3 DNA sequence: TGTGCCATCAGTGTCCAAGCGGATAAGACCCAGTACTTC.

This clone was recorded a few times. This chain connects TRBV2 to TRBJ2-5; 10 bases are shared with TRBD1. This CDR3 spans 15 amino acids. Germline V gene lookup returns CDR1 SNHLY and CDR2 FYNNEI. The ends lost 6 bases at V and 4 bases at J; junction bases unmatched: 8. The CDR3 DNA sequence: TGTGCCAGCAGGACCGGGACAGGGGAACTAGAGACCCAGTACTTC. Its protein product is CASRTGTGELETQYF. Drawing the rest from reference TRBV2 and TRBJ2-5, the complete variable domain is EPEVTQTPSHQVTQMGQEVILRCVPISNHLYFYWYRQILGQKVEFLVSFYNNEISEKSEIFDDQFSVERPDGSNFTLKIRSTKLEDSAMYFCASRTGTGELETQYFGPGTRLLVL.

The V and J genes are TRBV10-3 and TRBJ2-7; 7 bases are shared with TRBD1. Germline V gene sequence: CDR1 ENHRY, CDR2 SYGVKD. Unmatched junction bases numbered 9, after V lost 5 bases and J lost 2 bases. The CDR3 runs to 15 residues. The CDR3 DNA is TGTGCCATCAGTAACCCGACAGGGTCGCCCTACGAGCAGTACTTC. This codes for CAISNPTGSPYEQYF.